The 25 T cell receptor beta chains below come from one sample, sequenced in a study of blood T cells in healthy people across ages. A J-beta primer mix and a sample-barcoded 5' primer were used in a second PCR of about 6 to 12 cycles. TCRdb recomputed calls from the 5' RACE reads with MiXCR, one row per CDR3 protein. Here the sample spans about 2 million distinct CDR3 sequences, around half being singletons. The specimen was blood. The source is a woman aged 40 to 49 in good health.

This sequence joins TRBV12-3 or TRBV12-4 and TRBJ1-1; D remains ambiguous. The V gene lost 6 bases and the J gene lost 4 bases, with 18 bases spanning the gap. This CDR3 is 15 amino acids long. The CDR3 bases are TGTGCCAGCAGCCCAATAGAGGTGGGTGGCACTGAAGCTTTCTTT. Translating gives CASSPIEVGGTEAFF.

V and J are TRBV10-2 and TRBJ2-7, with no clear D. The ends were cut back, 7 bases at V and 2 bases at J, with 9 bases in the middle. This CDR3 contains 12 residues. Per germline, CDR1 WSHSY and CDR2 SAAADI. The CDR3 loop reads CASTARAYEQYF. In DNA form, the CDR3 reads TGCGCCAGCACCGCCCGTGCCTACGAGCAGTACTTC.

V is TRBV6-5 and J is TRBJ1-2, with D tentatively TRBD1 (5 bases). V lost 5 bases, J lost 5 bases, and 15 bases lay in between. There are 14 residues in the CDR3. Germline V gene data show CDR1 as MNHEY and CDR2 as SVGAGI. CDR3 residues: CASSLGSQGYGYTF. In nucleotides, the CDR3 is TGTGCCAGCAGTCTCGGCAGCCAGGGATATGGCTACACCTTC.

This clonotype was detected a few times. The gene calls are TRBV5-8 and TRBJ2-3, with 11 bases matching TRBD2. This CDR3 has 17 amino acids. Germline V gene sequence: CDR1 SGHTS, CDR2 YDEGEE. Losses at the gene ends were 4 bases for V and 6 bases for J; bases not matched to a gene: 13. The CDR3 sequence: CASSPGTSGTTRDTQYF. CDR3 nucleotide sequence: TGTGCCAGCAGCCCCGGGACTAGCGGTACTACCAGGGATACGCAGTATTTT.

In this sample, this clonotype turned up once. The junction differs from germline at one of its ends, possibly a read error. The V call is TRBV7-2, the J call TRBJ2-1; D perhaps matches TRBD2 (5 bases). CDR3 length equals 13 residues. Per germline, CDR1 SGHTA and CDR2 FQGNSA. For the CDR3, the DNA is TGTGCCGGCAGCTTAGCGTTCCACAATGAGCAGTTCTTC. Residues: CAGSLAFHNEQFF.

This clonotype came up many times. The chain combines TRBV4-1 with TRBJ2-6; D not resolved. CDR1 and CDR2 (germline): MGHRA, YSYEKL. This CDR3 has 18 residues. V was trimmed by 0 bases and J by 0 bases, leaving 12 bases between them. CDR3: CASSQDSGYNSGANVLTF. The CDR3 nucleotides read TGCGCCAGCAGCCAAGATTCTGGGTACAACTCTGGGGCCAACGTCCTGACTTTC.

The J gene is TRBJ2-7, the V gene TRBV7-2; a possible D gene is TRBD2 (6 bases). From germline, CDR1 is SGHTA and CDR2 FQGNSA. The CDR3 has 13 amino acids. Trimming shortened V by 5 bases and J by 10 bases, and 18 bases separated the two germline ends. As DNA, the CDR3 is TGTGCCAGCAGCCCTCTCCTCGCGGGGCCCCAGTACTTC. Amino acids: CASSPLLAGPQYF.

This clonotype was found a few times. This chain connects TRBV29-1 to TRBJ1-2; D might be TRBD1 (6 bases). This CDR3 is 13 amino acids long. Germline assignment: CDR1 SQVTM and CDR2 ANQGSEA. The germline V and J ends were trimmed by 3 bases and 7 bases, with 15 bases remaining between them. CDR3 loop: CSVDGTGRGGYTF. CDR3 DNA: TGCAGCGTTGACGGTACAGGGAGGGGTGGCTACACCTTC.

This clonotype showed up just a few times. J is TRBJ2-1 and V is TRBV9, with D possibly TRBD1 on 5 matching bases. Germline-derived CDR1 and CDR2 are SGDLS and YYNGEE. The V end lost 1 base, the J end lost 8 bases, and 10 bases lay between the germline ends. The CDR3 is 13 residues long. The CDR3 DNA sequence: TGTGCCAGCAGCGTACAGGGTGAACATGAGCAGTTCTTC. Translated, it gives CASSVQGEHEQFF.

V is TRBV27 and J is TRBJ1-5; 10 bases align to TRBD1. This CDR3 is 16 amino acids long. CDR1 is MNHEY, CDR2 SMNVEV, per germline (reference sequence). The V gene end was trimmed by 4 bases and the J gene end by 5 bases; junction bases not matched to a gene: 8. The CDR3 sequence: CASSSAGTGDDQPQHF. The CDR3 DNA is TGTGCCAGCAGTTCAGCCGGGACAGGGGACGATCAGCCCCAGCATTTT.

V and J are TRBV20-1 and TRBJ2-2; D is perhaps TRBD2 (7 bases). The V gene lost 6 bases and the J gene lost 4 bases, with 12 bases spanning the gap. CDR1 and CDR2 (germline): DFQATT, SNEGSKA (reference sequence). CDR3 length: 13 amino acids. This CDR3 reads CSAGGRGTGELFF. CDR3 bases: TGCAGTGCGGGGGGGCGCGGCACCGGGGAGCTGTTTTTT.

V is TRBV20-1 and J is TRBJ2-5; 7 positions agree with TRBD1. J lost 1 base, V lost 6 bases, and 8 bases had no gene match. The CDR3 length is 14 residues. CDR1 is DFQATT and CDR2 is SNEGSKA in the germline V gene (reference sequence). CDR3: CSAYIDRVQETQYF. CDR3 nucleotides: TGCAGTGCCTATATAGACAGGGTCCAAGAGACCCAGTACTTC.

This clonotype was seen a few times. The chain carries TRBV20-1 and TRBJ1-2, with 7 bases fitting TRBD1. Germline V lookup: CDR1 DFQATT, CDR2 SNEGSKA (reference sequence). The ends lost 6 bases at V and 0 bases at J; junction bases unmatched: 7. The CDR3 has 14 amino acids. CDR3 region: CSAPGQLTNYGYTF. CDR3 DNA: TGCAGTGCCCCGGGACAGCTGACTAACTATGGCTACACCTTC.

The chain employs TRBV5-1 and TRBJ2-6; 7 bases line up with TRBD1. V lost 5 bases and J lost 0; bases outside the gene matches: 14. This CDR3 region has 19 residues. Germline V gene sequence: CDR1 SGHRS, CDR2 YFSETQ. CDR3 loop: CASRGELTGMFSGANVLTF. CDR3 DNA: TGCGCCAGCAGGGGAGAATTGACAGGGATGTTCTCTGGGGCCAACGTCCTGACTTTC.

This rearrangement joins TRBV20-1 to TRBJ2-1; the match to TRBD2 covers 13 bases. Gene TRBJ2-7 matches the end of the DNA better, so the J call may be wrong. Per germline, CDR1 DFQATT and CDR2 SNEGSKA (reference sequence). The CDR3 is 16 amino acids. The CDR3 spells CSARGTSGDSYNEQYF. The CDR3 nucleotides are TGCAGTGCTAGGGGGACTAGCGGGGACTCCTACAATGAGCAGTACTTC.

This clonotype was seen a handful of times. The chain recombines TRBV28 with TRBJ2-7; D gene ambiguous. The CDR3 sequence is 15 residues long. Germline V CDR1 and CDR2: MDHEN, SYDVKM. V was trimmed by 5 bases and J by 0 bases, leaving 14 bases between them. In DNA form, the CDR3 reads TGTGCCAGCAGTCCCGATAGGCGAAGCTCCTACGAGCAGTACTTC. It codes for CASSPDRRSSYEQYF. The full variable domain, its missing parts supplied by reference TRBV28 and TRBJ2-7, is DVKVTQSSRYLVKRTGEKVFLECVQDMDHENMFWYRQDPGLGLRLIYFSYDVKMKEKGDIPEGYSVSREKKERFSLILESASTNQTSMYLCASSPDRRSSYEQYFGPGTRLTVT.

This clonotype occurred a few times. V is TRBV12-3 or TRBV12-4 and J is TRBJ2-6; TRBD2 might be the D (7 bases). V lost 7 bases and J 5 bases, leaving 18 bases between the germline ends. The CDR3 consists of 16 residues. CDR3 residues: CASIPGSGGWANVLTF. The CDR3 nucleotides read TGTGCCAGCATCCCTGGGTCGGGGGGCTGGGCCAACGTCCTGACTTTC.

CDR3 coding DNA: TGTGCCAGCAGCTTTGGACAGAAGAGTGAAAAACTGTTTTTT. Translating it yields CASSFGQKSEKLFF. The chain has TRBV7-9 and TRBJ1-4, with TRBD1 as a possible D gene (6 bases). Per the germline V gene, CDR1 is SEHNR and CDR2 is FQNEAQ (reference sequence). This CDR3 contains 14 residues. Trimming shortened V by 3 bases and J by 7 bases, and 12 bases separated the two germline ends.

J is TRBJ2-6 and V is TRBV6-4, with 8 bases that match TRBD2. The CDR3 length is 19 residues. The junction had 7 bases not matched to a gene; V was cut back by 0 bases and J by 0 bases. CDR1 MRHNA and CDR2 SNTAGT come from the germline V gene. For the CDR3, the DNA is TGTGCCAGCAGTGACTCGAGACTAGCGCATAGCTCTGGGGCCAACGTCCTGACTTTC. It translates to CASSDSRLAHSSGANVLTF.

The chain is built from TRBV29-1 and TRBJ2-5, with D possibly matching TRBD2 (5 bases). V lost 3 bases, J lost 2 bases, and 13 bases lay in between. The CDR3 extends over 14 amino acids. Germline lookup yields CDR1 SQVTM and CDR2 ANQGSEA. CDR3 in amino acids: CSVDVSGWQETQYF. DNA for the CDR3: TGCAGCGTTGACGTGTCGGGGTGGCAAGAGACCCAGTACTTC.

The chain joins TRBV4-2 to TRBJ2-5; no firm D call. CDR3 length equals 15 residues. Trimming left V 0 bases short and J 4 bases short, with 12 bases between. CDR1 and CDR2 (germline): LGHNA, YNFKEQ. CDR3 DNA: TGTGCCAGCAGCCAAGAAGAAGGGATTTTAGAGACCCAGTACTTC. This codes for CASSQEEGILETQYF.

The J gene is TRBJ2-2, the V gene TRBV29-1; D is possibly TRBD1 (6 bases). This CDR3 has 12 residues. Germline V gene data show CDR1 as SQVTM and CDR2 as ANQGSEA. V was trimmed by 4 bases and J by 5 bases, leaving 8 bases between them. Here the CDR3 DNA reads TGCAGCGTTGCAGGGGTTACCGGGGAGCTGTTTTTT. Protein sequence: CSVAGVTGELFF.

The chain employs TRBV6-6 and TRBJ2-3; no clear D gene. Germline CDR1 and CDR2: MNHNY and SVGAGI (reference sequence). The CDR3 contains 14 residues. V was cut by 10 bases and J by 0 bases, with 14 bases left in between. Here the CDR3 DNA reads TGTGCCACCCAGGTGCTCACAAGCACAGATACGCAGTATTTT. Protein sequence: CATQVLTSTDTQYF.

V usage is TRBV6-2 or TRBV6-3 and J usage is TRBJ2-7, with a possible D match to TRBD2 (6 bases). The CDR3 has 15 amino acids. The germline V gene has CDR1 MNHEY and CDR2 SVGEGT. The V end was cut by 0 bases, the J end by 1 base, with 10 bases between. The DNA for the CDR3 is TGTGCCAGCAGTTACTCCCGGGGGACGTCCTACGAGCAGTACTTC. Protein: CASSYSRGTSYEQYF.

This sequence joins TRBV2 and TRBJ1-2; D gene unclear. CDR1 and CDR2 from the germline V gene are SNHLY and FYNNEI. The CDR3 totals 13 residues. V was clipped by 2 bases and J by 6 bases, with 10 bases between them. The CDR3 here is CASSERWLDGYTF. The CDR3 DNA reads TGTGCCAGCAGTGAAAGGTGGTTAGATGGCTACACCTTC.